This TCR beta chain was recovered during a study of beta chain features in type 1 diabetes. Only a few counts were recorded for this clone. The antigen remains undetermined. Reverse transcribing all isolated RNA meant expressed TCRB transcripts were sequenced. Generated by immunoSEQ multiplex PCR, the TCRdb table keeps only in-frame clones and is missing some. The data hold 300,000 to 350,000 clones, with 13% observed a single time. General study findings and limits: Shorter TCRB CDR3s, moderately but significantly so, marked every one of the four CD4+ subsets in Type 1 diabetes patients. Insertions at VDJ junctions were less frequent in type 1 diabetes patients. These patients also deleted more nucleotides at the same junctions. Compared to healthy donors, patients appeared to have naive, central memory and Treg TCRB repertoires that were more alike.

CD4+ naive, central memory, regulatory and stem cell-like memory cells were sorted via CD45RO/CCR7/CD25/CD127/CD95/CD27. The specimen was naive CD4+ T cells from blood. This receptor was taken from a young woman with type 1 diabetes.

CDR3 protein: CASSLQGDTEAFF. The CDR3 bases are TGTGCCAGCAGCCTACAGGGGGACACTGAAGCTTTCTTT. The chain combines TRBV7-3 with TRBJ1-1, with 8 nucleotides matching TRBD1. The CDR3 is made up of 13 amino acids. Germline lookup yields CDR1 SGHTA and CDR2 FQGTGA. V trimming: 5 bases; J trimming: 3 bases; junction bases outside the gene matches: 2.